This TCR beta chain was documented in a study of T-cell memory formation after mild COVID-19. Whole-study findings and limits: The appearance of some responding clones in pre-infection memory suggested that cross-reactive memory joined. Proof of SARS-CoV-2 specificity was absent for the second-wave clones that crested on day 37.

Points on this clonotype: No antigen is known for it.

MiXCR, run by TCRdb on the 5' RACE reads, gives a single entry per CDR3 protein. The data contain 380,000 or so distinct CDR3 sequences, approximately 15% of them singletons. Trimming took off 6 bases at V and 5 bases at J, with 22 bases between the two ends. This CDR3 has 16 residues. The specimen was PBMCs or a T cell subset sorted from them (not recorded which). This sequence joins TRBV12-3 or TRBV12-4 and TRBJ1-1, with D tentatively TRBD1 (5 bases). The sequence derives from a man between 18 and 35 years old who had mild COVID-19 (a few samples of this study predate the infection). Cell type and time point are not known. CDR3 residues: CASSADSGTAGTEAFF. The DNA for the CDR3 is TGTGCCAGCAGCGCGGATTCCGGGACGGCGGGGACTGAAGCTTTCTTT.